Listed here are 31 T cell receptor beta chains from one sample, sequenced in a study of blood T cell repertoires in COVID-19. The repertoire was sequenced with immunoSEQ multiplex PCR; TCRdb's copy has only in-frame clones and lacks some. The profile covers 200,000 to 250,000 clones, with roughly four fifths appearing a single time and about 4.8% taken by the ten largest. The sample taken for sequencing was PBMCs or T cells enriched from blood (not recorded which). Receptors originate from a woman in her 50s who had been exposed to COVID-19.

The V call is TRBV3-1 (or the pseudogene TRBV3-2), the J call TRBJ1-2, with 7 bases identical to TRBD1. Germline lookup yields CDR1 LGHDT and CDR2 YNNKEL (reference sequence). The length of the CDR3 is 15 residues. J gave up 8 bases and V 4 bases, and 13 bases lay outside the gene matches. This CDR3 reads CASSPDQQGRRGYTF. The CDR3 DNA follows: TGTGCCAGCAGCCCCGATCAACAGGGGAGACGAGGCTACACCTTC.

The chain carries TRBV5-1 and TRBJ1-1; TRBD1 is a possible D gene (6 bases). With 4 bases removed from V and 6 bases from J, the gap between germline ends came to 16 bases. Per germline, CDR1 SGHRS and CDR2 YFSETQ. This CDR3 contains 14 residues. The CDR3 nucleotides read TGCGCCAGCAGCCCCGCGTTAGGGGGGGCTGAAGCTTTCTTT. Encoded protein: CASSPALGGAEAFF.

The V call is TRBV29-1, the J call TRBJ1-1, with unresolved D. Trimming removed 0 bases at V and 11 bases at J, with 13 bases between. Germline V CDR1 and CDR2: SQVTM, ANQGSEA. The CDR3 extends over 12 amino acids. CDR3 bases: TGCAGCGTTGAAGATTTATGGGGAGATGCTTTCTTT. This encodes CSVEDLWGDAFF. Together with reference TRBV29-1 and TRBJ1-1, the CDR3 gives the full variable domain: SAVISQKPSRDICQRGTSLTIQCQVDSQVTMMFWYRQQPGQSLTLIATANQGSEATYESGFVIDKFPISRPNLTFSTLTVSNMSPEDSSIYLCSVEDLWGDAFFGQGTRLTVV.

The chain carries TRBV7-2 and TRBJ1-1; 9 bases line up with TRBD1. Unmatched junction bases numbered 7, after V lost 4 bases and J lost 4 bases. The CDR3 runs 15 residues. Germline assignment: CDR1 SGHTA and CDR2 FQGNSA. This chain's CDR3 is CASSSRTGAFTEAFF. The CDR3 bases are TGTGCCAGCAGCTCCAGGACAGGGGCTTTCACTGAAGCTTTCTTT.

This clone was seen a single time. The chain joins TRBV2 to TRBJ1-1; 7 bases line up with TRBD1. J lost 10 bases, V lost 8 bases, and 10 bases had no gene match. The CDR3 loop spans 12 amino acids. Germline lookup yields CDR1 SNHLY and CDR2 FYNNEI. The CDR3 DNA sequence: TGTGCCAGCTCGACAGGGAGGAAAGGAGCTTTCTTT. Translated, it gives CASSTGRKGAFF. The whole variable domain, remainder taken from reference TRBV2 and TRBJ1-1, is EPEVTQTPSHQVTQMGQEVILRCVPISNHLYFYWYRQILGQKVEFLVSFYNNEISEKSEIFDDQFSVERPDGSNFTLKIRSTKLEDSAMYFCASSTGRKGAFFGQGTRLTVV.

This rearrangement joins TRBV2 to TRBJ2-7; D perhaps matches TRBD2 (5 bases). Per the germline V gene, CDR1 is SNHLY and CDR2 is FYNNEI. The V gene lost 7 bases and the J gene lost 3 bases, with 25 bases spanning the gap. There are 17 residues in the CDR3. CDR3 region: CASTGLGTEGLNYEQYF. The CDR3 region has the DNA TGTGCCAGCACAGGACTGGGAACAGAGGGATTAAACTACGAGCAGTACTTC.

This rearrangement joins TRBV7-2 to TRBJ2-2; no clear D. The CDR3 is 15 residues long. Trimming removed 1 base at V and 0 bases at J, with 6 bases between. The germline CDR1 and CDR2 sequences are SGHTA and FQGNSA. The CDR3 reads CASSLVVANTGELFF. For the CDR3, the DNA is TGTGCCAGCAGCTTAGTCGTAGCGAACACCGGGGAGCTGTTTTTT. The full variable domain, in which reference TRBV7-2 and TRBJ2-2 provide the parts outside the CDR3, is GAGVSQSPSNKVTEKGKDVELRCDPISGHTALYWYRQSLGQGLEFLIYFQGNSAPDKSGLPSDRFSAERTGGSVSTLTIQRTQQEDSAVYLCASSLVVANTGELFFGEGSRLTVL.

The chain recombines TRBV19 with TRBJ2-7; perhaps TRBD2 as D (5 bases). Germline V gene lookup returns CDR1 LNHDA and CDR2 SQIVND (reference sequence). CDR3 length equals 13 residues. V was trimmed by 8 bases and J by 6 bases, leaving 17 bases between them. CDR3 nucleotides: TGTGCCAGTTCCGGACTGGGATTTGGCGAGCAGTACTTC. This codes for CASSGLGFGEQYF. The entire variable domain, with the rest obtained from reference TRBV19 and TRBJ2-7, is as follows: DGGITQSPKYLFRKEGQNVTLSCEQNLNHDAMYWYRQDPGQGLRLIYYSQIVNDFQKGDIAEGYSVSREKKESFPLTVTSAQKNPTAFYLCASSGLGFGEQYFGPGTRLTVT.

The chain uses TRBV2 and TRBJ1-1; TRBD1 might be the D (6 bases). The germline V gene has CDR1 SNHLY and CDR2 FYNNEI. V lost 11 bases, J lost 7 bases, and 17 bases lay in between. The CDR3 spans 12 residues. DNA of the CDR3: TGTGCCTCTCATCAGGGGTCTGGTGAAGCTTTCTTT. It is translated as CASHQGSGEAFF.

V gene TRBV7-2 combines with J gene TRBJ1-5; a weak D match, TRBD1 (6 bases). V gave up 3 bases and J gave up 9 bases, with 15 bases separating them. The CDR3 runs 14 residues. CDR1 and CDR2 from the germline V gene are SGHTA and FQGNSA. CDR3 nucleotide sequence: TGTGCCAGCAGCTTTTGGACGGAGACAGGGCCCCAGCATTTT. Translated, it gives CASSFWTETGPQHF.

The CDR3 spells CASSRAMTGGTDTQYF. In DNA, the CDR3 is TGTGCCAGTAGTAGGGCCATGACAGGGGGCACAGATACGCAGTATTTT. The J gene is TRBJ2-3, the V gene TRBV19; TRBD1 aligns across 8 bases. The CDR3 totals 16 residues. Germline CDR1 and CDR2: LNHDA and SQIVND (reference sequence). Germline trimming cut 4 bases from V and 1 base from J; bases unmatched to any gene: 7. Full variable domain (outside the CDR3, taken from reference TRBV19 and TRBJ2-3): DGGITQSPKYLFRKEGQNVTLSCEQNLNHDAMYWYRQDPGQGLRLIYYSQIVNDFQKGDIAEGYSVSREKKESFPLTVTSAQKNPTAFYLCASSRAMTGGTDTQYFGPGTRLTVL.

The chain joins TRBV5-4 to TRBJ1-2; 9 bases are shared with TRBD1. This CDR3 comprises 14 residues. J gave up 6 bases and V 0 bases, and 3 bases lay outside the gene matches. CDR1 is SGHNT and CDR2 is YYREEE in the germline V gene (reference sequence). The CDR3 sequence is CASSLAQGADGYTF. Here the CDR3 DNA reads TGTGCCAGCAGCTTGGCACAGGGGGCAGATGGCTACACCTTC.

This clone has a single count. The CDR3 coding sequence is TGTGCCAGCAGTGAAAAGGACAGGCCAGGGGAAAAACTGTTTTTT. It encodes CASSEKDRPGEKLFF. The V gene is TRBV2, the J gene TRBJ1-4; 7 positions match TRBD1. This CDR3 comprises 15 residues. V shed 2 bases and J 8 bases; nucleotides not matched to a gene: 8. CDR1 and CDR2 (germline): SNHLY, FYNNEI.

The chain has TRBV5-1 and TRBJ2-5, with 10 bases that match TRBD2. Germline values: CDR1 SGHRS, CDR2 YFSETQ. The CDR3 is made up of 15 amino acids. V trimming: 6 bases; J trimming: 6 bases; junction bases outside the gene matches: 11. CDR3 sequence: CASMSTSGVMKTQYF. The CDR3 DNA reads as TGCGCCAGCATGAGTACTAGCGGGGTTATGAAGACCCAGTACTTC.

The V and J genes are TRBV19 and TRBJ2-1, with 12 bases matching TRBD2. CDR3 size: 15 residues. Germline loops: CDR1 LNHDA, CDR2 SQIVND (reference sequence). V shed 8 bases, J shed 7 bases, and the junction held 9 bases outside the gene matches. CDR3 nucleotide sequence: TGTGCCAGTCGAGCTACTAGCGGGGGGTCGAATGAGCAGTTCTTC. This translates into CASRATSGGSNEQFF. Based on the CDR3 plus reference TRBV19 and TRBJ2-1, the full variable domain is DGGITQSPKYLFRKEGQNVTLSCEQNLNHDAMYWYRQDPGQGLRLIYYSQIVNDFQKGDIAEGYSVSREKKESFPLTVTSAQKNPTAFYLCASRATSGGSNEQFFGPGTRLTVL.

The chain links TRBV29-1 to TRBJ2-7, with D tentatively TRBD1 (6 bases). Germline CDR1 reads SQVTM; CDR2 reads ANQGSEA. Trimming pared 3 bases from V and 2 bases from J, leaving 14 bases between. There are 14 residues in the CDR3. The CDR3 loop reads CSVELQTGPYEQYF. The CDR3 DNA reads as TGCAGCGTTGAGTTACAGACAGGACCCTACGAGCAGTACTTC.

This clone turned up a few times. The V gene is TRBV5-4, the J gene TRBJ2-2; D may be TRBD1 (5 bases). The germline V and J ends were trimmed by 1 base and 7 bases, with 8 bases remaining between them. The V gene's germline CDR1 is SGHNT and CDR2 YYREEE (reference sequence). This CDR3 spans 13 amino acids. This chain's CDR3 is CASSLRGNGELFF. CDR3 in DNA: TGTGCCAGCAGCTTGAGGGGTAACGGGGAGCTGTTTTTT.

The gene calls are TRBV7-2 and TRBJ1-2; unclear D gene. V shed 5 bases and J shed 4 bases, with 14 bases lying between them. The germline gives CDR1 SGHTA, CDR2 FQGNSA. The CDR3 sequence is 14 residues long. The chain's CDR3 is CASSPPNVVYGYTF. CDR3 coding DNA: TGTGCCAGCAGCCCCCCAAATGTAGTCTATGGCTACACCTTC.

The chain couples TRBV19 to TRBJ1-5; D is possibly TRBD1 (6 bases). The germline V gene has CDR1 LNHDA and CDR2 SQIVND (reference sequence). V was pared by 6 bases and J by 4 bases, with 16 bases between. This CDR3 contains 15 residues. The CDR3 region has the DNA TGTGCCAGTAGCCGAGATCCTCAGGGGAATCAGCCCCAGCATTTT. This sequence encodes CASSRDPQGNQPQHF. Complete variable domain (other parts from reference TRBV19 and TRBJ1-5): DGGITQSPKYLFRKEGQNVTLSCEQNLNHDAMYWYRQDPGQGLRLIYYSQIVNDFQKGDIAEGYSVSREKKESFPLTVTSAQKNPTAFYLCASSRDPQGNQPQHFGDGTRLSIL.

CDR3 region: CASTFGVRGTEAFF. In DNA, the CDR3 is TGCGCCAGCACCTTTGGGGTTAGGGGCACTGAAGCTTTCTTT. The chain joins TRBV5-1 to TRBJ1-1; a weak D match, TRBD1 (5 bases). V was shortened by 6 bases and J by 4 bases, with 16 bases between the two germline ends. The germline CDR1 and CDR2 sequences are SGHRS and YFSETQ. This CDR3 is 14 amino acids long.

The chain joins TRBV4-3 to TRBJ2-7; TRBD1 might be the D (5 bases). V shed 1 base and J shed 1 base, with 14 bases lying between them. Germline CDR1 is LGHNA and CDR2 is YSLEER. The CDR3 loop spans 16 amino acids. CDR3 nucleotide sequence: TGCGCCAGCAGCCAAGGGGCAGGGATCGGATCCTACGAGCAGTACTTC. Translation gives CASSQGAGIGSYEQYF.

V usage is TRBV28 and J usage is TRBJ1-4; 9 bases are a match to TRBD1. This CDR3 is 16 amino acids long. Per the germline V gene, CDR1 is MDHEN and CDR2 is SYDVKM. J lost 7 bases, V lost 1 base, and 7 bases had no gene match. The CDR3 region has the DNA TGTGCCAGCAGTTTATTACCCGGGACAGGGTCTGAAAAACTGTTTTTT. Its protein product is CASSLLPGTGSEKLFF.

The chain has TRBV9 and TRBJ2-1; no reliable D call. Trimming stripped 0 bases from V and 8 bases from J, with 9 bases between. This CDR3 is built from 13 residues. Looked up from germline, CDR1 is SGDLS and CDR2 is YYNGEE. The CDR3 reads CASSVGGSDEQFF. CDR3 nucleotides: TGTGCCAGCAGCGTAGGAGGCTCCGATGAGCAGTTCTTC. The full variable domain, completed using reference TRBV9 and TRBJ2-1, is DSGVTQTPKHLITATGQRVTLRCSPRSGDLSVYWYQQSLDQGLQFLIQYYNGEERAKGNILERFSAQQFPDLHSELNLSSLELGDSALYFCASSVGGSDEQFFGPGTRLTVL.

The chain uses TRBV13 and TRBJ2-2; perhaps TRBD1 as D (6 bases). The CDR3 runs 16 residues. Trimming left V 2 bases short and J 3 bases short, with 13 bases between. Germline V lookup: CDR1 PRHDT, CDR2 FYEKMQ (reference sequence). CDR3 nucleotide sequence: TGTGCCAGCAGCTTACAGGGGCCCCTGGACACCGGGGAGCTGTTTTTT. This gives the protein CASSLQGPLDTGELFF.

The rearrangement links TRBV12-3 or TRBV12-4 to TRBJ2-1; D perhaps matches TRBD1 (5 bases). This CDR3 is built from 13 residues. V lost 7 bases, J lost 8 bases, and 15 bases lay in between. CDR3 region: CASNFDSQDEQFF. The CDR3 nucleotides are TGTGCCAGCAATTTCGACAGCCAGGATGAGCAGTTCTTC.

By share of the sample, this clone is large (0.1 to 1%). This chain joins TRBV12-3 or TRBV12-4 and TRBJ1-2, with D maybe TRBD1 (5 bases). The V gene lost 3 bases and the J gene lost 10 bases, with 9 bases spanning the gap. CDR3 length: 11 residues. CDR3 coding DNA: TGTGCCAGCAGTTTCTTACAGGACTACACCTTC. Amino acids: CASSFLQDYTF.

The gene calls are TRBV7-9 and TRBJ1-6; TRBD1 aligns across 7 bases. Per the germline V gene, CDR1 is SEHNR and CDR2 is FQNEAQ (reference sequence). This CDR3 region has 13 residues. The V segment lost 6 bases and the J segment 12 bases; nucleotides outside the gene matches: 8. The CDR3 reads CASSLEGAGPLHF. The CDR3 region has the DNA TGTGCCAGCAGTCTCGAGGGGGCCGGACCCCTCCACTTT.

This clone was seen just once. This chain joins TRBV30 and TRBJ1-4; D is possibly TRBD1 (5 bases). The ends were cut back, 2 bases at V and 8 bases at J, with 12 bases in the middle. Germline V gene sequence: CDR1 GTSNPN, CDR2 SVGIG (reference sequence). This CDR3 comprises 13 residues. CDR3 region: CAWSYRGLEKLFF. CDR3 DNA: TGTGCCTGGAGTTACCGGGGACTAGAAAAACTGTTTTTT.

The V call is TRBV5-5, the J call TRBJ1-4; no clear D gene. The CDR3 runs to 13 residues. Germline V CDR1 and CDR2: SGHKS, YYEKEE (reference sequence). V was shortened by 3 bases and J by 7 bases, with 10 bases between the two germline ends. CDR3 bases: TGTGCCAGCAGCTACCCGACGGGTGAAAAACTGTTTTTT. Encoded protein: CASSYPTGEKLFF. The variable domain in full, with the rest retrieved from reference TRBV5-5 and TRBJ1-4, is DAGVTQSPTHLIKTRGQQVTLRCSPISGHKSVSWYQQVLGQGPQFIFQYYEKEERGRGNFPDRFSARQFPNYSSELNVNALLLGDSALYLCASSYPTGEKLFFGSGTQLSVL.

CDR3 protein: CASSDLGQGAGELFF. In DNA form, the CDR3 reads TGTGCCAGCAGTGACCTGGGACAGGGGGCGGGGGAGCTGTTTTTT. The chain employs TRBV2 and TRBJ2-2, with 12 positions matching TRBD1. There are 15 residues in the CDR3. CDR1 and CDR2 (germline): SNHLY, FYNNEI. Trimming removed 3 bases from V and 8 bases from J; junction bases left unmatched: 4.

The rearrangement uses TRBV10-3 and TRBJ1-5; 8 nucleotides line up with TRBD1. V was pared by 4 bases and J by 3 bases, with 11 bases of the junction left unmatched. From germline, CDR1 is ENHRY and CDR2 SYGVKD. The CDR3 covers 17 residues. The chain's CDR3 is CAISASPGQVDNQPQHF. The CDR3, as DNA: TGTGCCATCAGTGCCTCGCCGGGACAGGTTGACAATCAGCCCCAGCATTTT.